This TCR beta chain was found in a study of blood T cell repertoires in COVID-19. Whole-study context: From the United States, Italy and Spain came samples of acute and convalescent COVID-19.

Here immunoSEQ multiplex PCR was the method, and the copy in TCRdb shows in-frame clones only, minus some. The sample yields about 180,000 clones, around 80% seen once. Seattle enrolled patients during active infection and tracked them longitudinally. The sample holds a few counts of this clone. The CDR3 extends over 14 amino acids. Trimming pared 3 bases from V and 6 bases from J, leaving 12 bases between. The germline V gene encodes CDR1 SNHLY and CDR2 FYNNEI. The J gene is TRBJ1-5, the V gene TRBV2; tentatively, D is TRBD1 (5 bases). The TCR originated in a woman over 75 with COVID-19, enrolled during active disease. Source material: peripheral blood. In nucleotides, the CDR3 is TGTGCCAGCAGTGAGGCAGGCGGGACTCAGCCCCAGCATTTT. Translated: CASSEAGGTQPQHF.